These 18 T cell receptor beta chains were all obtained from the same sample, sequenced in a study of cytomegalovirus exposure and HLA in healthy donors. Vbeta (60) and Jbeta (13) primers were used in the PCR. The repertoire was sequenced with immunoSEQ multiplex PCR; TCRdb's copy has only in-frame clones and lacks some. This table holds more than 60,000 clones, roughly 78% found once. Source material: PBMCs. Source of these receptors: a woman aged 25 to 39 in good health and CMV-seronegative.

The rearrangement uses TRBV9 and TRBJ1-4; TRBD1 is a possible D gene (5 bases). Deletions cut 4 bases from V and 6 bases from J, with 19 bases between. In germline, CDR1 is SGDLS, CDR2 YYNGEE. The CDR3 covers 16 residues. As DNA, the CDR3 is TGTGCCAGCAGCCGGACTATCATGGGGGGGGATGAAAAACTGTTTTTT. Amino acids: CASSRTIMGGDEKLFF.

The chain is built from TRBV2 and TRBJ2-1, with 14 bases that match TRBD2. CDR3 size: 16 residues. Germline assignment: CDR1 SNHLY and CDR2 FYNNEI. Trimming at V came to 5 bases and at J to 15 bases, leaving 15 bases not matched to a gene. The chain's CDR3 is CASSRRTSGGSLPPFF. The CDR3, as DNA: TGTGCCAGCAGTAGGAGGACTAGCGGGGGGAGCCTCCCCCCGTTCTTC.

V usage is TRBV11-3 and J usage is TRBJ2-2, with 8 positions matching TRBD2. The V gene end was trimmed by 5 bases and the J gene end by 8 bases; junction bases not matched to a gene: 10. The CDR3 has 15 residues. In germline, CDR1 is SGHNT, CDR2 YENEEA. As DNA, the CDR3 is TGTGCCAGCAGCCGGGAGGGGCTCTTGAGGGGGGAGCTGTTTTTT. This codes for CASSREGLLRGELFF.

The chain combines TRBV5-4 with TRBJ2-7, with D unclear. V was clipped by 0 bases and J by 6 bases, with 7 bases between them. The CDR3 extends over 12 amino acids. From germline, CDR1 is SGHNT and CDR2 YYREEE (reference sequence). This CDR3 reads CASSLGLTEQYF. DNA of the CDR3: TGTGCCAGCAGCTTGGGGCTCACCGAGCAGTACTTC. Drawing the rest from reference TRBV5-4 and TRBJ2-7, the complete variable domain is ETGVTQSPTHLIKTRGQQVTLRCSSQSGHNTVSWYQQALGQGPQFIFQYYREEENGRGNFPPRFSGLQFPNYSSELNVNALELDDSALYLCASSLGLTEQYFGPGTRLTVT.

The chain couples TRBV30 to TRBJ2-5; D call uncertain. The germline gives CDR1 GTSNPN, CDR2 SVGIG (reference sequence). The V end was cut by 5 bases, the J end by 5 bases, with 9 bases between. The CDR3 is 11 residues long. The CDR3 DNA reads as TGTGCCTGGTCGGAGTTTGAGACCCAGTACTTC. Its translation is CAWSEFETQYF.

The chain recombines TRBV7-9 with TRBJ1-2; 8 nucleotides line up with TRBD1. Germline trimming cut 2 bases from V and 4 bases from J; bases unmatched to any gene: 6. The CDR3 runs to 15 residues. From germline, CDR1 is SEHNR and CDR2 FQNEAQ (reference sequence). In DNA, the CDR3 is TGTGCCAGCAGCTTAATCCAGGGGGCCATCTATGGCTACACCTTC. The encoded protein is CASSLIQGAIYGYTF. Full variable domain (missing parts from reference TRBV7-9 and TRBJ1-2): DTGVSQNPRHKITKRGQNVTFRCDPISEHNRLYWYRQTLGQGPEFLTYFQNEAQLEKSRLLSDRFSAERPKGSFSTLEIQRTEQGDSAMYLCASSLIQGAIYGYTFGSGTRLTVV.

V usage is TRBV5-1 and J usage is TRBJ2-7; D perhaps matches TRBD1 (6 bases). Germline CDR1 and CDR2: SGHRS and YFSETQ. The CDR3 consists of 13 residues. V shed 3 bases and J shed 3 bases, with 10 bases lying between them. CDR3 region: CASSSTGYYEQYF. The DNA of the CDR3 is TGCGCCAGCAGCTCCACAGGGTACTACGAGCAGTACTTC.

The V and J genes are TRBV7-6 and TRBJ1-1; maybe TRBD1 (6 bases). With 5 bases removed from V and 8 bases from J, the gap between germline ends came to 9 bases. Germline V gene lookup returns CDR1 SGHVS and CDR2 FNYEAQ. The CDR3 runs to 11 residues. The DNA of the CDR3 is TGTGCCAGCAGCCAAACAGGGGAAGCTTTCTTT. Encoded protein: CASSQTGEAFF.

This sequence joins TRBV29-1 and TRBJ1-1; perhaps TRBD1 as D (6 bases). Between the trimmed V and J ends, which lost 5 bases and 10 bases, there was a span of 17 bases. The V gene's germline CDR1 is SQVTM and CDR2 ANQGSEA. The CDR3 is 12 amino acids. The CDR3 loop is CSVWGGQLAAFF. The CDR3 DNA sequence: TGCAGCGTTTGGGGGGGACAATTGGCAGCTTTCTTT.

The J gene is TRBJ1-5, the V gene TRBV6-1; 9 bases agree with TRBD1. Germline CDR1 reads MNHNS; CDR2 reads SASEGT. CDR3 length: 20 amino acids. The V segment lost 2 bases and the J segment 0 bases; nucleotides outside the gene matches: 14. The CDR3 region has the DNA TGTGCCAGCAGTGAACGGAGGGGGACAGGGAAGATCTATAGCAATCAGCCCCAGCATTTT. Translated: CASSERRGTGKIYSNQPQHF.

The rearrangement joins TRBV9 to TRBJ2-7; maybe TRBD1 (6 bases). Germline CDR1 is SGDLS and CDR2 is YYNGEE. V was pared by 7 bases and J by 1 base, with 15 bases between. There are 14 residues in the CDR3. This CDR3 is CASGPGVESYEQYF. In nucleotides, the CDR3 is TGTGCCAGCGGCCCAGGGGTAGAGTCCTACGAGCAGTACTTC.

Here the CDR3 DNA reads TGCGCCAGCAGCGCCACAGGACAGGGGGCGCAAAGTCCCTATGGCTACACCTTC. Translation: CASSATGQGAQSPYGYTF. This rearrangement joins TRBV5-1 to TRBJ1-2, with TRBD1 identical over 11 bases. V dropped 4 bases and J dropped 4; count of bases not matched to a gene: 15. CDR1 is SGHRS and CDR2 is YFSETQ in the germline V gene. The CDR3 covers 18 residues. Full variable domain (rest looked up from reference TRBV5-1 and TRBJ1-2): KAGVTQTPRYLIKTRGQQVTLSCSPISGHRSVSWYQQTPGQGLQFLFEYFSETQRNKGNFPGRFSGRQFSNSRSEMNVSTLELGDSALYLCASSATGQGAQSPYGYTFGSGTRLTVV.

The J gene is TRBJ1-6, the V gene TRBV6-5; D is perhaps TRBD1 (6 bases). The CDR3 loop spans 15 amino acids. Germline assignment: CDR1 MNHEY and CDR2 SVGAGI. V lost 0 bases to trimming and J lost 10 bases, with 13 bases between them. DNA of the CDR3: TGTGCCAGCAGTTACTCTGGGGGCTTAAGGTCACCCCTCCACTTT. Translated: CASSYSGGLRSPLHF.

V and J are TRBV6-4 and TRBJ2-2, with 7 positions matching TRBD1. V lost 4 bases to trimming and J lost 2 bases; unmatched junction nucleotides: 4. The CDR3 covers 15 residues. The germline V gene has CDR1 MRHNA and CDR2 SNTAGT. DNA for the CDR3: TGTGCCAGCAGTGTGTCAGGGGGAAACACCGGGGAGCTGTTTTTT. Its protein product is CASSVSGGNTGELFF.

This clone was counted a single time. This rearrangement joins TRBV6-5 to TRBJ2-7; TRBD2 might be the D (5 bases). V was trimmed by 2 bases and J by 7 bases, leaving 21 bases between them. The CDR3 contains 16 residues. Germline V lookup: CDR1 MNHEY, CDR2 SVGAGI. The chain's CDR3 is CASSYELGAKTGEQYF. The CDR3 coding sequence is TGTGCCAGCAGTTACGAGCTGGGCGCCAAAACGGGGGAGCAGTACTTC.

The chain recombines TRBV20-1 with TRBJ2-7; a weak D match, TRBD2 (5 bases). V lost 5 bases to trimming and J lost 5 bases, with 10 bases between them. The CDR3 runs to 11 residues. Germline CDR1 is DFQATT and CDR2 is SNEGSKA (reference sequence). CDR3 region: CSAVGVHEQYF. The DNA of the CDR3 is TGCAGTGCTGTGGGAGTCCACGAGCAGTACTTC.

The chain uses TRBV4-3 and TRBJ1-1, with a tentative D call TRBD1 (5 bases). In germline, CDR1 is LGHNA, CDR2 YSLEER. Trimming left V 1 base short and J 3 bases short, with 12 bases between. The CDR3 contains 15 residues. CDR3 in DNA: TGCGCCAGCAGCCAAGGAAAAGGGGCGGACACTGAAGCTTTCTTT. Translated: CASSQGKGADTEAFF.

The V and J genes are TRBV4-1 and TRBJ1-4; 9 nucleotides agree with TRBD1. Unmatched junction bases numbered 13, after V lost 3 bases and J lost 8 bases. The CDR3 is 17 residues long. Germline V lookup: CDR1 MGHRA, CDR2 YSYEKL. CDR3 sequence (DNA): TGCGCCAGCAGCCAGGTTGGACAGGGGACGCCCCCAGAAAAACTGTTTTTT. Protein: CASSQVGQGTPPEKLFF.